This TCR beta chain was sequenced during a study of OX40 agonist ivuxolimab in advanced cancers. At the level of the whole study: Ivuxolimab was a fully human IgG2 agonistic monoclonal antibody targeting the costimulatory receptor OX40 (CD134). Prior anti-PD-1, anti-PD-L1 or anti-CTLA-4 therapy was permitted, and about two fifths of dose-escalation patients had received checkpoint inhibitors. The paper covers the monotherapy dose-escalation part of the phase I ivuxolimab trial, which included N of about 56 patients. Intravenous ivuxolimab was administered to patients every 2 weeks at six dose levels: 0.01, 0.1, 0.3, 1.5, 3 and 10 mg/kg. The dose-escalation cohort was roughly 83% male with a mean age of roughly 62 years, ranging from roughly 23 to 90. Partial responses were achieved by three dose-escalation patients, of whom one had hepatocellular carcinoma and two had cutaneous melanoma. Of the approximately 54 dose-escalation patients, hepatocellular carcinoma was present in about 20, melanoma in roughly 15, renal cell carcinoma in 9 and head and neck cancer in 9. The purpose of peripheral TCRbeta sequencing was to test whether ivuxolimab changed TCR sequence diversity and led to clonal T-cell expansion.

Reading the germline V gene gives CDR1 SGHDT and CDR2 YYEEEE. V is pared back by 5 bases and J by 2 bases, with 12 bases lying between the germline termini. The CDR3 spans 14 residues, from the cysteine through the phenylalanine. Only CDR3 DNA is held: 42 bases, read in frame from base 1. To sequence the TCRbeta CDR3 region, genomic DNA was isolated from the sorted cells. TCRbeta CDR3 regions were sequenced using the immunoSEQ Assay. What TCRdb holds here is the immuneACCESS table cut down to in-frame rearrangements. Part of the clones is not present; checked against another copy, under half of the missing clones reflect an unresolved V gene, and the others are unexplained. The sample table holds about 91,000 clones, of which 80% to 90% were seen once. 3.5% to 5.5% of the sample is held by the ten biggest clonotypes. Study-wide findings and limitations: After ivuxolimab, expanded clones were on average more numerous among CD8+ T cells than among CD4+ T cells. Which antigens the clonally expanded peripheral T cells were specific for was not determined. In partial responders in the 0.1-3.0 mg/kg groups, normalized peripheral clonal expansion was found to be among the lowest, especially among CD8+ T cells. At doses of 0.1 to 3.0 mg/kg, clonal expansion of both CD4+ and CD8+ T cells in blood was seen between baseline and week 6. Low levels of normalized T-cell clonal expansion were also seen in some nonresponding patients.

The trial excluded patients who had a history of autoimmune disease or who were on systemic immunosuppression. Peripheral blood for TCR sequencing was drawn from every dose cohort at baseline, at cycle 4 day 1 and at cycle 7 day 1. Samples were obtained from an open-label, multicenter, first-in-human phase I dose-escalation trial of ivuxolimab. The trial enrolled adults with locally advanced or metastatic head and neck squamous cell, hepatocellular, melanoma or renal cell carcinoma. CD4+ and CD8+ T cells were sorted separately from peripheral blood before TCR sequencing. Remarks on this clone: Its antigen specificity is not known. Base qualities are not at hand, and no much larger clone is one base apart.

This TCR came from an adult with an advanced solid tumor such as melanoma, head and neck, liver or kidney cancer. The chain is encoded by TRBV5-6 joined to TRBJ2-3; TRBD2 is perhaps the D gene, given 7 matching bases. Sequencing used CD4+ or CD8+ T cells sorted from blood, obtained in a trial of the OX40 agonist ivuxolimab. CDR3 sequence: CASSGGAYTDTQYF. The DNA reads as follows: TGTGCCAGCAGTGGGGGGGCCTACACAGATACGCAGTATTTT. Outside the CDR3, residues come from the reference TRBV5-6 and TRBJ2-3 proteins, so the full variable domain is: DAGVTQSPTHLIKTRGQQVTLRCSPKSGHDTVSWYQQALGQGPQFIFQYYEEEERQRGNFPDRFSGHQFPNYSSELNVNALLLGDSALYLCASSGGAYTDTQYFGPGTRLTVL.